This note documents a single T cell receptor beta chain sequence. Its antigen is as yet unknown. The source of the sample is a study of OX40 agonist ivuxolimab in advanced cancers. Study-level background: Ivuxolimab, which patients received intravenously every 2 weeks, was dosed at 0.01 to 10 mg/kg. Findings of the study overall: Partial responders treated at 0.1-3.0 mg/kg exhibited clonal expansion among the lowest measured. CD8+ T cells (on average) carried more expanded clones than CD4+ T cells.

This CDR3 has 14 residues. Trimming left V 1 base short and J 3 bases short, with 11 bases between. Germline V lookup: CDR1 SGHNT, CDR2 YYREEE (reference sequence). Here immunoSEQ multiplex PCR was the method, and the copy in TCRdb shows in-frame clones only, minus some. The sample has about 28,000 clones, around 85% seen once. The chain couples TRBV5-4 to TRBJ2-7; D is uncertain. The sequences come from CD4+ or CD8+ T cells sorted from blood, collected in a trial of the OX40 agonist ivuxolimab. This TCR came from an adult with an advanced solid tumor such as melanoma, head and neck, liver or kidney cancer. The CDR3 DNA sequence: TGTGCCAGCAGCTTGATTCCTGAGCGCTACGAGCAGTACTTC. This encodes CASSLIPERYEQYF.